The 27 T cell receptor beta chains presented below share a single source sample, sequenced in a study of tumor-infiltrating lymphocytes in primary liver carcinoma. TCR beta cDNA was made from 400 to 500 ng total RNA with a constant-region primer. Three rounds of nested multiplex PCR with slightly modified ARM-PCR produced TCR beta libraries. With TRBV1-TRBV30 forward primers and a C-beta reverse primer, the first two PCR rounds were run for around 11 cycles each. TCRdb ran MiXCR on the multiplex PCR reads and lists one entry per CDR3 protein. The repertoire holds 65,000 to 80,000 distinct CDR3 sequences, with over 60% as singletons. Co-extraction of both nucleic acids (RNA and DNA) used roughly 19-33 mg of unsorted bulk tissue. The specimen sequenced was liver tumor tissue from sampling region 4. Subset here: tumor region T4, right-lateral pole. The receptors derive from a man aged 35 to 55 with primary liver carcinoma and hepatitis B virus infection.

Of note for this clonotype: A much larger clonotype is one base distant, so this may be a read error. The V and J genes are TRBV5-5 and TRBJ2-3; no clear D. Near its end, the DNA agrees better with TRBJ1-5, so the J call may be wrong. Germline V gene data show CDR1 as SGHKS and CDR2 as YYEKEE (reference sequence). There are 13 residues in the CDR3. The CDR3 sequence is CASSLPGKDTQHF. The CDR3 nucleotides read TGTGCCAGCAGCCTCCCAGGAAAAGATACGCAGCATTTT.

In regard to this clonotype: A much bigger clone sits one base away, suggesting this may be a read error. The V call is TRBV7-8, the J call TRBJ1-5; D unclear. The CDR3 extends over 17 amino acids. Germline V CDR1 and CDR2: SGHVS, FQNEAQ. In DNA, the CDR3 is TGTGCCAGCGGCTTAGGAAGGCTGGACGGGTATAATCAGCCCCAGCATTTT. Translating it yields CASGLGRLDGYNQPQHF.

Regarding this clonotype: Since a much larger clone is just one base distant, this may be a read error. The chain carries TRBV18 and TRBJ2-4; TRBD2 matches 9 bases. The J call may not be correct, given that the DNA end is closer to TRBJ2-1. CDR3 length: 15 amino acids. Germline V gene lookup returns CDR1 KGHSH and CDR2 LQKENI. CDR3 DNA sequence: TGTGCCAGCTCACCACTAGCGGGAGCCAAAAACATTCAGTTCTTC. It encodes CASSPLAGAKNIQFF.

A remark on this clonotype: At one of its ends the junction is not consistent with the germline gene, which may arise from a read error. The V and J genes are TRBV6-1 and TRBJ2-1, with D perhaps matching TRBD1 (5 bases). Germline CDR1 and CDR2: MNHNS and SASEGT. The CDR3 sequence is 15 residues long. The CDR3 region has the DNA TGTGCCAGCAGTGGTAGGACAAGACTGGCTGATGAGCTGTTCTTC. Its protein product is CASSGRTRLADELFF.

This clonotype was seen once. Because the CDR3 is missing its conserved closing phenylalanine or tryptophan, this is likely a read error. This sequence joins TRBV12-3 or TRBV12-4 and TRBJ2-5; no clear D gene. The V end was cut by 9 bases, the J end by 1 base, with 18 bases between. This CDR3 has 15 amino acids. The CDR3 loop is CASSPTSKPQETQYS. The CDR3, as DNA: TGTGCCAGTAGTCCGACATCGAAACCCCAAGAGACCCAGTACTCC.

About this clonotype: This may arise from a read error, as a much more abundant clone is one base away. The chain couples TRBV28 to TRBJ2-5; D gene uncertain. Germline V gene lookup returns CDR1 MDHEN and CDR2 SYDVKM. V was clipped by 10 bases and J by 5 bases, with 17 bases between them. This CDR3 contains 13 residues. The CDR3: CANNGPSRETQYF. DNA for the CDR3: TGTGCCAACAATGGCCCCTCCAGGGAGACCCAGTACTTC.

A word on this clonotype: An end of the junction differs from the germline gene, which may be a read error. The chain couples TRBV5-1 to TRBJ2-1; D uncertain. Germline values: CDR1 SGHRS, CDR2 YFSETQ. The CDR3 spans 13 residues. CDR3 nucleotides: TGCGTCAGCAGCTTGGGCGCTTACAATGAGCTGTTCTTC. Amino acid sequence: CVSSLGAYNELFF.

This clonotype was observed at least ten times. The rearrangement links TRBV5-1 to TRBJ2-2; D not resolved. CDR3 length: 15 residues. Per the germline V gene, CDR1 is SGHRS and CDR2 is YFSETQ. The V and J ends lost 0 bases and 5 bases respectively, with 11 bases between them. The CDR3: CASSLVSMRTGELFF. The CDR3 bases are TGCGCCAGCAGCTTGGTGTCGATGCGGACCGGGGAGCTGTTTTTT.

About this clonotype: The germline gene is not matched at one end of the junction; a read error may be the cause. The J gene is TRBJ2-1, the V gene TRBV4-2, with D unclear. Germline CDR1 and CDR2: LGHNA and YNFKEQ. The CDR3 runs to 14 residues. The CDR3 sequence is CACSPVGQDNEQFF. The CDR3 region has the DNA TGTGCCTGCAGCCCCGTCGGGCAGGACAATGAGCAGTTCTTC.

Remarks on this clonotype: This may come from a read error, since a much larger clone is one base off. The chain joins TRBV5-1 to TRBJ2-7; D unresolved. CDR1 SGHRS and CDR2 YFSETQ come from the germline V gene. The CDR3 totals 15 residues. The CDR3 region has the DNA TGCGCCAGCAGCCCCTCGACCCTACTGGTGGGCGAGCGGTACTTC. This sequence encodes CASSPSTLLVGERYF.

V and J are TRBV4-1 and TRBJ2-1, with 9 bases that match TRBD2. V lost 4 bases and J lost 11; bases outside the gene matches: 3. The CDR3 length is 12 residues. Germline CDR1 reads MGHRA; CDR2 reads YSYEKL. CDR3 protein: CASSRAGGKQFF. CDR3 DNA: TGCGCCAGCAGCCGAGCGGGAGGTAAGCAGTTCTTC.

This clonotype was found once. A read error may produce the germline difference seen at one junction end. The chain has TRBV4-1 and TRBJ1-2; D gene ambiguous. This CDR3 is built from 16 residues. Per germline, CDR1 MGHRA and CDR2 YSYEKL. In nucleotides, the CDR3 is TGTGCCAGCATCCAAGACTCCCCGACACCCAACTATGGCTACACCTTC. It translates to CASIQDSPTPNYGYTF.

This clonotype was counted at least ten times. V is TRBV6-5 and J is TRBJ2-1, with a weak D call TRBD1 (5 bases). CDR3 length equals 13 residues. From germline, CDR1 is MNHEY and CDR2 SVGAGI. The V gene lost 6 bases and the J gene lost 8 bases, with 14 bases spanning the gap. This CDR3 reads CASRTSGFHEQFF. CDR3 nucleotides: TGTGCCAGCAGGACATCAGGGTTCCATGAGCAGTTCTTC.

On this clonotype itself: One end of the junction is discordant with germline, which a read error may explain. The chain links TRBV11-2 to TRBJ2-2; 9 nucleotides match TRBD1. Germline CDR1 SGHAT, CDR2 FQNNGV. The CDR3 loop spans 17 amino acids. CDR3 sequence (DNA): TGTGCCAGCCGCTTTGTTCGGGACAGGGTCGTCACCGGGGAGCTGTTTTTT. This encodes CASRFVRDRVVTGELFF.

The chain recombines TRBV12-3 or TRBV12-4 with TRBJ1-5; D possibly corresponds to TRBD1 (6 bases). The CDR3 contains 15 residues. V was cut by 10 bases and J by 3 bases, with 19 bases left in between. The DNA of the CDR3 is TGTGCCATCTGTTTGTTAGGGGGGGACAATCAGCCCCAGCATTTT. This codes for CAICLLGGDNQPQHF.

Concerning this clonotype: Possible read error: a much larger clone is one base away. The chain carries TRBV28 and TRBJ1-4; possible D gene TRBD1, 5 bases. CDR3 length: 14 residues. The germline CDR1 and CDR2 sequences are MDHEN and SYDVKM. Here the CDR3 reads CVSTSGATNEKLFF. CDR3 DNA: TGTGTCAGCACCTCGGGGGCAACTAATGAAAAACTGTTTTTT.

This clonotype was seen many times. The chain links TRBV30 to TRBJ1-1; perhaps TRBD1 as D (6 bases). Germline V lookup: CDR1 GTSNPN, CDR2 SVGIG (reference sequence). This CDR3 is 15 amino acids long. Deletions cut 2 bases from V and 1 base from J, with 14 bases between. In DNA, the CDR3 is TGTGCCTGGAGTAGGGGAGGGACACCGAACACTGAAGCTTTCTTT. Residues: CAWSRGGTPNTEAFF.

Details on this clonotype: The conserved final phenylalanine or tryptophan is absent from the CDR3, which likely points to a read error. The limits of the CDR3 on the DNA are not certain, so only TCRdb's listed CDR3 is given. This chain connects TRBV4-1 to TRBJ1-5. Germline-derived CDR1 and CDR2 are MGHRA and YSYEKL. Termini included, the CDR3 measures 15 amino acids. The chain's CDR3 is CANSRGGGDGQPQHY.

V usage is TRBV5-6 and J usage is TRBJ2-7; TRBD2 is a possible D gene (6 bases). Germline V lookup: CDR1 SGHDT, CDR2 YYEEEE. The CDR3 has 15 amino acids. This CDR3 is CVSSSPGLGAYEQYF. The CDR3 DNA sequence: TGTGTCAGTAGCTCACCGGGACTGGGGGCCTACGAGCAGTACTTC.

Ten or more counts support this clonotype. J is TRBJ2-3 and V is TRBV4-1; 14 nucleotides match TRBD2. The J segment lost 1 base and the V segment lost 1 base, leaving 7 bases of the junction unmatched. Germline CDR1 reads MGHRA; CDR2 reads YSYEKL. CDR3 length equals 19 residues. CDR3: CASSQGVGTSGSGTDTQYF. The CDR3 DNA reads TGCGCCAGCAGCCAAGGGGTTGGGACTAGCGGGAGTGGCACAGATACGCAGTATTTT.

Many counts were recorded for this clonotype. The CDR3 DNA reads as TGTGCCAGCAGCTTCCAGGGAGGGAATGAAAAACTGTTTTTT. It encodes CASSFQGGNEKLFF. The V and J genes are TRBV11-2 and TRBJ1-4; TRBD1 is a possible D gene (5 bases). Germline V gives CDR1 SGHAT, CDR2 FQNNGV. This CDR3 is 14 amino acids long. The V and J ends lost 3 bases and 5 bases respectively, with 10 bases between them.

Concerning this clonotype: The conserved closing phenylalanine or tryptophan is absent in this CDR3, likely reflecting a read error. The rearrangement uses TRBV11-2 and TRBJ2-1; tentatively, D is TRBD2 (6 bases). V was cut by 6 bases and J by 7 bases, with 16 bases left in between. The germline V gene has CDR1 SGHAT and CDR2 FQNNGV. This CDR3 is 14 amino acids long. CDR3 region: CASSSAGPGNEQFS. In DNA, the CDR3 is TGTGCCAGCAGTTCAGCGGGTCCTGGGAATGAGCAGTTCTCT.

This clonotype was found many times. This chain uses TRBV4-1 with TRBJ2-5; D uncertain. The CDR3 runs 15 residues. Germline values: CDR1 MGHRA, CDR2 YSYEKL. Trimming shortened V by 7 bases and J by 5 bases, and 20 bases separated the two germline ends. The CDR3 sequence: CASTPGPAGKETQYF. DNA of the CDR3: TGCGCCAGCACTCCAGGACCCGCCGGCAAGGAGACCCAGTACTTC.

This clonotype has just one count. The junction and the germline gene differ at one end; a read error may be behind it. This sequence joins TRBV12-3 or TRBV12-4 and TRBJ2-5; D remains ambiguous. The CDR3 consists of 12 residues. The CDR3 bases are TGTGCTAGCAGTTTAGTTCAAGATACCCAGTACTTC. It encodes CASSLVQDTQYF.

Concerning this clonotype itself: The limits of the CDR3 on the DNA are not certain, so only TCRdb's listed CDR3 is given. The CDR3 spells CASSLVGPGTGELIF. The chain is built from TRBV11-3 and TRBJ2-2; the table's TRBD2 call for D was not verified on the DNA. The CDR3 has 15 amino acids, counting both end residues. Germline assignment: CDR1 SGHNT and CDR2 YENEEA.

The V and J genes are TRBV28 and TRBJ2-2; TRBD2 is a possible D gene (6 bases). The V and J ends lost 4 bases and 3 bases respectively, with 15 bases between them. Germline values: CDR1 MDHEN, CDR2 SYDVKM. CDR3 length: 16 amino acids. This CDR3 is CASSSWTLADTGELFF. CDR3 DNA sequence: TGTGCCAGCAGTTCCTGGACGTTAGCGGACACCGGGGAGCTGTTTTTT.

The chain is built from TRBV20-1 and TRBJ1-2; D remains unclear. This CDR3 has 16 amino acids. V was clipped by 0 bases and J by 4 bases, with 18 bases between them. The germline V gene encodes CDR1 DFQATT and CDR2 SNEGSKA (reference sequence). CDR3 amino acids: CSARDLPNPTGYGYTF. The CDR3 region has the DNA TGCAGTGCTAGAGATCTGCCTAACCCGACGGGCTATGGCTACACCTTC.